This T cell receptor beta chain was observed in a study of memory CD8 T cells in hepatitis C reinfection. As for time point: peak reinfection, 3 to 8 weeks after reinfection detection. The sorted cells went straight to TCR sequencing with no prior in vitro expansion. TCRdb's copy holds only in-frame clones and misses some; the assay was immunoSEQ multiplex PCR. This sample carries around 47,000 clones, roughly 90% of them seen once, and the ten largest clones take around 1.2%. This TCR was recovered from a young man with hepatitis C virus infection. Sequencing was done on a sample of naive CD8+ T cells sorted from blood.

CDR3 loop: CASSFTDYQQFF. CDR3 coding DNA: TGTGCCAGCAGCTTTACTGATTACCAGCAGTTCTTC. The gene calls are TRBV7-9 and TRBJ2-1; D unclear. The germline CDR1 and CDR2 sequences are SEHNR and FQNEAQ (reference sequence). Deletions cut 3 bases from V and 11 bases from J, with 11 bases between. This CDR3 is built from 12 residues.